Following are 25 T cell receptor beta chains from one sample sequenced in a study of radiotherapy plus CTLA-4 blockade in lung cancer. TCRdb keeps only in-frame clones here, not all; method: immunoSEQ multiplex PCR. The table lists tens of thousands of clones, 70% to 80% of them singletons. Sample: peripheral blood, taken from a patient treated with radiotherapy plus ipilimumab. The receptors were gathered from a human donor with non-small cell lung cancer who had stable disease on radiotherapy plus ipilimumab.

The chain couples TRBV10-1 to TRBJ2-2, with TRBD1 identical over 9 bases. In germline, CDR1 is WNHNN, CDR2 SYGVQD (reference sequence). The trim removed 8 bases at V and 6 bases at J, leaving 10 bases unmatched. The CDR3 is made up of 15 amino acids. DNA for the CDR3: TGCGCCAGCGGGCGGGGACAGGGAGGACCCGGGGAGCTGTTTTTT. Protein: CASGRGQGGPGELFF.

V usage is TRBV15 and J usage is TRBJ2-7, with D unclear. Trimming shortened V by 1 base and J by 6 bases, and 10 bases separated the two germline ends. Germline V gene sequence: CDR1 LNHNV, CDR2 YYDKDF (reference sequence). CDR3 length equals 13 residues. Here the CDR3 DNA reads TGTGCCACCAGCAGAGGGTCAAGGTTCGAGCAGTACTTC. It yields the protein CATSRGSRFEQYF.

This clone was found once. The rearrangement joins TRBV7-2 to TRBJ1-2, with TRBD1 matching over 11 bases. With V trimmed by 5 bases and J by 4 bases, 9 bases remained unmatched. Germline V gene lookup returns CDR1 SGHTA and CDR2 FQGNSA. CDR3 length equals 16 residues. CDR3 sequence (DNA): TGTGCCAGCAGCCCCGGACAGGGGGCGCGATCCTATGGCTACACCTTC. Protein product: CASSPGQGARSYGYTF.

The chain carries TRBV9 and TRBJ1-6; D uncertain. This CDR3 has 19 amino acids. The germline V gene encodes CDR1 SGDLS and CDR2 YYNGEE. V was clipped by 3 bases and J by 2 bases, with 21 bases between them. CDR3 DNA sequence: TGTGCCAGCAGCGGCGGTACTGGCGCGGAAGACCCCTATAATTCACCCCTCCACTTT. Amino acids: CASSGGTGAEDPYNSPLHF.

CDR3 nucleotides: TGCGCCAGCAGCCAAGTGGGGACAGGAGGCTACACCTTC. Translating gives CASSQVGTGGYTF. The chain has TRBV4-1 and TRBJ1-2; 8 bases fit TRBD1. The CDR3 totals 13 residues. Germline V gene data show CDR1 as MGHRA and CDR2 as YSYEKL. The V and J ends lost 1 base and 8 bases, in that order; junction bases with no gene match: 3.

V and J are TRBV2 and TRBJ2-1, with 12 bases aligning to TRBD2. Germline V gives CDR1 SNHLY, CDR2 FYNNEI. The CDR3 consists of 15 residues. The V segment lost 4 bases and the J segment 8 bases; nucleotides outside the gene matches: 6. CDR3 region: CASSGPSGGVDEQFF. The DNA for the CDR3 is TGTGCCAGCAGTGGTCCTAGCGGGGGGGTCGATGAGCAGTTCTTC.

This clone showed up just once. The CDR3 coding sequence is TGTGCCAGCAAACCGGGACTAGCGGCCACCGGGGAGCTGTTTTTT. It specifies CASKPGLAATGELFF. J is TRBJ2-2 and V is TRBV27; 11 nucleotides line up with TRBD2. The junction had 5 bases not matched to a gene; V was cut back by 7 bases and J by 4 bases. The germline gives CDR1 MNHEY, CDR2 SMNVEV (reference sequence). This CDR3 is 15 amino acids long.

The chain couples TRBV2 to TRBJ2-7; D is undetermined. The germline V and J ends were trimmed by 6 bases and 3 bases, with 15 bases remaining between them. Germline lookup yields CDR1 SNHLY and CDR2 FYNNEI. CDR3 length equals 14 residues. DNA of the CDR3: TGTGCCAGCAGATTCGAGGTGTTTGACTACGAGCAGTACTTC. Amino acid sequence: CASRFEVFDYEQYF. The full variable domain, its missing parts supplied by reference TRBV2 and TRBJ2-7, is EPEVTQTPSHQVTQMGQEVILRCVPISNHLYFYWYRQILGQKVEFLVSFYNNEISEKSEIFDDQFSVERPDGSNFTLKIRSTKLEDSAMYFCASRFEVFDYEQYFGPGTRLTVT.

This clone was found a few times. The chain carries TRBV19 and TRBJ2-7; 8 bases are a match to TRBD2. With 3 bases clipped from V and 5 bases from J, the junction kept 6 bases outside the gene matches. CDR3 length: 14 residues. Germline CDR1 LNHDA, CDR2 SQIVND (reference sequence). This chain's CDR3 is CASSITGGQNEQYF. Here the CDR3 DNA reads TGTGCCAGTAGTATTACGGGGGGGCAGAACGAGCAGTACTTC.

This CDR3 is CASSPSAGAGANVLTF. The DNA for the CDR3 is TGTGCCAGCAGTCCCTCGGCAGGGGCTGGGGCCAACGTCCTGACTTTC. The rearrangement joins TRBV28 to TRBJ2-6; TRBD1 might be the D (6 bases). The germline CDR1 and CDR2 sequences are MDHEN and SYDVKM. The ends were cut back, 5 bases at V and 2 bases at J, with 13 bases in the middle. The CDR3 totals 16 residues.

This clone was observed a single time. This sequence joins TRBV7-2 and TRBJ1-5, with D possibly TRBD1 on 5 matching bases. CDR3 length: 13 amino acids. Germline V gene data show CDR1 as SGHTA and CDR2 as FQGNSA. Deletions cut 5 bases from V and 7 bases from J, with 12 bases between. CDR3 in DNA: TGTGCCAGCAGCCCGGGACCTAGCCAGCCCCAGCATTTT. It specifies CASSPGPSQPQHF.

V and J are TRBV5-1 and TRBJ1-1; perhaps TRBD1 as D (6 bases). CDR3 length: 14 amino acids. V was clipped by 4 bases and J by 1 base, with 11 bases between them. Germline CDR1 is SGHRS and CDR2 is YFSETQ. CDR3 protein: CASSLRTANTEAFF. The CDR3 DNA follows: TGCGCCAGCAGCCTAAGGACAGCGAACACTGAAGCTTTCTTT.

In nucleotides, the CDR3 is TGCGCCAGCAGCCAAGAAAACTTAGCTGGGGGGACGAGGCATTTT. Translating it yields CASSQENLAGGTRHF. This sequence joins TRBV4-1 and TRBJ1-5, with D perhaps matching TRBD1 (5 bases). The germline V and J ends were trimmed by 0 bases and 15 bases, with 21 bases remaining between them. The CDR3 covers 15 residues. CDR1 and CDR2 from the germline V gene are MGHRA and YSYEKL.

The sample holds a few counts of this clone. This chain connects TRBV6-6 to TRBJ2-3, with 7 positions matching TRBD2. This CDR3 is built from 13 residues. J gave up 5 bases and V 7 bases, and 6 bases lay outside the gene matches. Germline CDR1 reads MNHNY; CDR2 reads SVGAGI (reference sequence). In DNA, the CDR3 is TGTGCCAGCAAGAGCGGGGATGGAGATACGCAGTATTTT. Translated, it gives CASKSGDGDTQYF.

The chain carries TRBV7-6 and TRBJ1-1, with 7 bases identical to TRBD1. The germline CDR1 and CDR2 sequences are SGHVS and FNYEAQ. There are 18 residues in the CDR3. Germline trimming cut 5 bases from V and 1 base from J; bases unmatched to any gene: 16. CDR3 DNA sequence: TGTGCCAGCAGCCGTAGGTCGGGGGGACAGCCGGAGAACACTGAAGCTTTCTTT. It is translated as CASSRRSGGQPENTEAFF.

This clone was observed a handful of times. The chain joins TRBV7-9 to TRBJ1-4; the D gene is possibly TRBD1 (6 bases). V was trimmed by 7 bases and J by 7 bases, leaving 19 bases between them. The V gene's germline CDR1 is SEHNR and CDR2 FQNEAQ (reference sequence). The CDR3 totals 15 residues. The CDR3 bases are TGTGCCAGCAACTCCGCCTTGGGGGGGCCTGAAAAACTGTTTTTT. Its translation: CASNSALGGPEKLFF.

The CDR3: CASSLADGPYEQYV. The CDR3 DNA reads TGTGCCAGCAGCTTGGCGGACGGACCCTACGAGCAGTACGTC. The V and J genes are TRBV7-9 and TRBJ2-7; unclear D gene. This CDR3 region has 14 residues. Germline V gene data show CDR1 as SEHNR and CDR2 as FQNEAQ (reference sequence). V lost 3 bases and J lost 2, with 11 bases in between.

This clone is termed medium-sized. The genes are TRBV6-1 and TRBJ2-7, with 8 bases identical to TRBD1. The CDR3 loop spans 12 amino acids. Germline V gene sequence: CDR1 MNHNS, CDR2 SASEGT. The junction had 0 bases not matched to a gene; V was cut back by 6 bases and J by 2 bases. CDR3 amino acids: CASRTGAYEQYF. Written as DNA, the CDR3 is TGTGCCAGCAGGACAGGGGCCTACGAGCAGTACTTC.

The CDR3 DNA reads TGTGCCAGCACCCTTGGGGGTACAGATACGCAGTATTTT. Its translation is CASTLGGTDTQYF. V is TRBV28 and J is TRBJ2-3, with D possibly called TRBD1 or TRBD2 (5 bases each). V was trimmed by 7 bases and J by 3 bases, leaving 11 bases between them. The germline V gene encodes CDR1 MDHEN and CDR2 SYDVKM. CDR3 length: 13 residues.

This chain links TRBV7-9 with TRBJ1-3; 7 nucleotides line up with TRBD1. The CDR3 has 15 residues. Germline lookup yields CDR1 SEHNR and CDR2 FQNEAQ (reference sequence). V lost 3 bases to trimming and J lost 1 base; unmatched junction nucleotides: 3. The CDR3, as DNA: TGTGCCAGCAGCTTCTCGACAGGGTCTGGAAACACCATATATTTT. It specifies CASSFSTGSGNTIYF.

The chain couples TRBV7-3 to TRBJ1-6; 9 nucleotides line up with TRBD1. V was clipped by 4 bases and J by 9 bases; unmatched bases: 7. The CDR3 contains 15 residues. Germline CDR1 reads SGHTA; CDR2 reads FQGTGA. CDR3 sequence: CASSSGGQGSSPLHF. CDR3 DNA sequence: TGTGCCAGCAGCTCGGGTGGACAGGGGAGTTCACCCCTCCACTTT. The full variable domain, its missing parts supplied by reference TRBV7-3 and TRBJ1-6, is GAGVSQTPSNKVTEKGKYVELRCDPISGHTALYWYRQSLGQGPEFLIYFQGTGAADDSGLPNDRFFAVRPEGSVSTLKIQRTERGDSAVYLCASSSGGQGSSPLHFGNGTRLTVT.

The chain has TRBV2 and TRBJ2-5; perhaps D is TRBD1 or TRBD2 (5 bases each). V was trimmed by 8 bases and J by 1 base, leaving 14 bases between them. Germline V gene lookup returns CDR1 SNHLY and CDR2 FYNNEI. The CDR3 is 14 residues long. The CDR3 loop reads CASPPRGAQETQYF. CDR3 DNA: TGTGCCAGCCCCCCCAGAGGGGCCCAAGAGACCCAGTACTTC.

This sequence joins TRBV27 and TRBJ2-3; TRBD2 agrees at 11 bases. CDR3 length equals 16 residues. J was trimmed by 4 bases and V by 5 bases; bases with no gene match: 8. The germline V gene encodes CDR1 MNHEY and CDR2 SMNVEV (reference sequence). The CDR3 is CASSQGTSGTSDTQYF. CDR3 DNA: TGTGCCAGCAGTCAGGGGACTAGCGGAACCTCAGATACGCAGTATTTT.

The CDR3 DNA is TGCGCCAGCAGCTTCGCGGGTTCCTATAATTCACCCCTCCACTTT. This translates into CASSFAGSYNSPLHF. V gene TRBV5-1 combines with J gene TRBJ1-6; no clear D gene. V gave up 2 bases and J gave up 1 base, with 7 bases separating them. The germline V gene encodes CDR1 SGHRS and CDR2 YFSETQ. This CDR3 has 15 amino acids.

There are a few counts of this clone. The CDR3 nucleotides read TGTGCCTGGAGTGTAATAGGGGCTGGAAACACCATATATTTT. Its translation: CAWSVIGAGNTIYF. The chain links TRBV30 to TRBJ1-3; a possible D gene is TRBD1 (5 bases). Deletions cut 0 bases from V and 2 bases from J, with 8 bases between. The CDR3 extends over 14 amino acids. Germline loops: CDR1 GTSNPN, CDR2 SVGIG (reference sequence).